The clone carrying this T cell receptor (beta chain) has only a few counts. No antigen is known for it. The authors built TCR beta libraries using iRepertoire HTBI primers and Arm-PCR of CDR3 regions. TCRdb re-called the multiplex PCR reads through MiXCR, storing one row per CDR3 protein. The repertoire includes some 370,000 distinct CDR3 sequences, about 20% of them detected once, and around 20% sits in the top ten. This specimen belongs to a study of regulatory T cells in long-lasting Graves disease. At the level of the study: Persistence in Graves' disease required over 5 years of antithyroid drugs plus positive TSH receptor antibodies.

Time point given: persistent/refractory GD, antithyroid drugs over 5 years with positive TRAb. Researchers made the TCR library from RNA that was extracted from PBMCs. General study results and limits: In persistent patients, shared public clonotypes (2,741) outnumbered those in new patients (approximately 940).

Sequenced here: peripheral blood mononuclear cells (PBMCs), sampled when the disease was refractory, from a patient treated with antithyroid drugs. This clonotype originated in a female donor with Graves disease.

The CDR3, as DNA: TGTGCCAGCAGCGTAGAAGGCAGGGCGGTTGATGAAGCTTTCTTT. This encodes CASSVEGRAVDEAFF. The chain couples TRBV9 to TRBJ1-1; tentatively, D is TRBD1 (5 bases). Germline V lookup: CDR1 SGDLS, CDR2 YYNGEE. V lost 0 bases, J lost 7 bases, and 16 bases lay in between. The CDR3 has 15 amino acids. The complete variable domain, with remaining parts taken from reference TRBV9 and TRBJ1-1, reads DSGVTQTPKHLITATGQRVTLRCSPRSGDLSVYWYQQSLDQGLQFLIQYYNGEERAKGNILERFSAQQFPDLHSELNLSSLELGDSALYFCASSVEGRAVDEAFFGQGTRLTVV.